The 11 T cell receptor beta chains in this list originate from one sample, sequenced in a study of T cell responses to AZD1222 COVID-19 vaccine. Assay used: immunoSEQ multiplex PCR; TCRdb lists only in-frame clones, some missing. The sample lists roughly 50,000 clones; around three quarters were seen once. This sample comprised peripheral blood, obtained on day 0 of AZD1222 vaccination. Source of these receptors: an adult in good health.

CDR3 protein: CASSPQSRDTEAFF. The CDR3 coding sequence is TGTGCCAGCTCACCACAGTCGAGAGACACTGAAGCTTTCTTT. This chain joins TRBV18 and TRBJ1-1; D gene uncertain. The CDR3 runs to 14 residues. In germline, CDR1 is KGHSH, CDR2 LQKENI. Trimming removed 1 base from V and 3 bases from J, with 9 bases in between.

The chain couples TRBV7-2 to TRBJ2-5; D remains ambiguous. CDR3 length equals 13 residues. Between the trimmed V and J ends, which lost 2 bases and 5 bases, there was a span of 9 bases. Germline loops: CDR1 SGHTA, CDR2 FQGNSA. The CDR3 region is CASSLYKGETQYF. Here the CDR3 DNA reads TGTGCCAGCAGCTTATATAAGGGTGAGACCCAGTACTTC.

This chain connects TRBV7-2 to TRBJ2-1; no definite D call. Germline values: CDR1 SGHTA, CDR2 FQGNSA. With 3 bases removed from V and 1 base from J, the gap between germline ends came to 10 bases. The CDR3 consists of 15 residues. The CDR3 loop reads CASSLTRDSYNEQFF. The CDR3 bases are TGTGCCAGCAGCTTGACAAGGGATTCCTACAATGAGCAGTTCTTC.

This chain connects TRBV24-1 to TRBJ2-3, with 10 nucleotides matching TRBD1. CDR3 size: 16 residues. After removal of 5 bases from V and 5 bases from J, the junction contained 9 bases not matched to a gene. Looked up from germline, CDR1 is KGHDR and CDR2 is SFDVKD. The CDR3 bases are TGTGCCACCAGTGCCTCGGGGACAGGGGACCGAGATACGCAGTATTTT. It is translated as CATSASGTGDRDTQYF.

CDR3 nucleotide sequence: TGTGCCAGTAGTATTGGGGCTGCAACTAATGAAAAACTGTTTTTT. Translation gives CASSIGAATNEKLFF. V and J are TRBV19 and TRBJ1-4; possibly TRBD1 for D (5 bases). Trimming left V 3 bases short and J 0 bases short, with 8 bases between. The V gene's germline CDR1 is LNHDA and CDR2 SQIVND (reference sequence). The CDR3 contains 15 residues.

The rearrangement uses TRBV5-4 and TRBJ1-3; possibly TRBD1 for D (5 bases). V was clipped by 4 bases and J by 0 bases, with 11 bases between them. Germline-derived CDR1 and CDR2 are SGHNT and YYREEE (reference sequence). This CDR3 spans 15 amino acids. DNA for the CDR3: TGTGCCAGCAGCGCGGGACGGAACTCTGGAAACACCATATATTTT. Its translation: CASSAGRNSGNTIYF. Drawing the rest from reference TRBV5-4 and TRBJ1-3, the complete variable domain is ETGVTQSPTHLIKTRGQQVTLRCSSQSGHNTVSWYQQALGQGPQFIFQYYREEENGRGNFPPRFSGLQFPNYSSELNVNALELDDSALYLCASSAGRNSGNTIYFGEGSWLTVV.

This sequence joins TRBV28 and TRBJ1-3; D not resolved. This CDR3 contains 13 residues. Germline V lookup: CDR1 MDHEN, CDR2 SYDVKM. V was clipped by 11 bases and J by 1 base, with 12 bases between them. The CDR3 region has the DNA TGTGCCTCCAAACTCCCTTCTGGAAACACCATATATTTT. It is translated as CASKLPSGNTIYF.

This chain connects TRBV11-2 to TRBJ2-7; D might be TRBD1 or TRBD2, each matching 7 bases. Germline assignment: CDR1 SGHAT and CDR2 FQNNGV. CDR3 length: 13 residues. V dropped 5 bases and J dropped 7 bases, with 15 bases sitting between them. CDR3 sequence: CASSLTGEGEQYF. CDR3 coding DNA: TGTGCCAGCAGCCTTACAGGGGAGGGAGAGCAGTACTTC.

The chain combines TRBV2 with TRBJ2-2; the D gene could be TRBD1 or TRBD2 (5 bases each). Trimming took off 5 bases at V and 9 bases at J, with 13 bases between the two ends. The CDR3 covers 13 residues. Germline V gene sequence: CDR1 SNHLY, CDR2 FYNNEI. The CDR3 spells CASSWTGRRELFF. Here the CDR3 DNA reads TGTGCCAGCAGTTGGACGGGACGTCGGGAGCTGTTTTTT.

Only one count was recorded for this clone. J is TRBJ2-3 and V is TRBV6-5; D not resolved. There are 12 residues in the CDR3. V shed 6 bases and J shed 7 bases, with 11 bases lying between them. The germline V gene has CDR1 MNHEY and CDR2 SVGAGI. In DNA, the CDR3 is TGTGCCAGCAGCCCCAGTATGAATACGCAGTATTTT. It is translated as CASSPSMNTQYF.

V and J are TRBV7-9 and TRBJ2-2, with 9 bases fitting TRBD1. Germline loops: CDR1 SEHNR, CDR2 FQNEAQ (reference sequence). The CDR3 is 17 amino acids. V dropped 6 bases and J dropped 6; count of bases not matched to a gene: 14. This chain's CDR3 is CASRGLFTGGEPGELFF. CDR3 DNA: TGTGCCAGCAGGGGACTGTTTACAGGGGGCGAACCCGGGGAGCTGTTTTTT.